A selection of T cell receptor beta chains follows, all from one sample in a study of radiation and T cells in renal cell carcinoma. Here immunoSEQ multiplex PCR was the method, and the copy in TCRdb shows in-frame clones only, minus some. The sample includes around 78,000 clones, around 89% of them seen just once. Source: blood, taken from a patient whose treatment included radiotherapy and nephrectomy. Receptors originate from a woman aged 70-85 years with renal cell carcinoma. CDR3s include the opening cysteine and the closing phenylalanine or tryptophan. A D gene is named only where the DNA matches it firmly. The size entry is marked missing in some rows and otherwise reads once, few, many or a size class.

CDR3 DNA	CDR3 protein	D gene	clone size	V gene	J gene
TGTGCCAGCAGCTTAGGGCTGTCGGAGACCCAGTACTTC	CASSLGLSETQYF	-	-	TRBV7-2	TRBJ2-5
TGTGCCATCAGTGAAGACAGGGTAAATGAGCAGTTCTTC	CAISEDRVNEQFF	TRBD1	-	TRBV10-3	TRBJ2-1
TGTGCCAGCAGTTTATCTGGGCCTAGCGGGGGGGCAGCGGTAGATACGCAGTATTTT	CASSLSGPSGGAAVDTQYF	TRBD2	-	TRBV27	TRBJ2-3
TGTGCCAGCAGCTCAGGGAAGACAACTGAAGCTTTCTTT	CASSSGKTTEAFF	-	-	TRBV7-3	TRBJ1-1
TGTGCCAGCAGCTCTGGTTCCGGGGCCAACGTCCTGACTTTC	CASSSGSGANVLTF	-	-	TRBV7-2	TRBJ2-6
TGTGCCAGCAGGGATCAGGGGACGGGTGGCTACACCTTC	CASRDQGTGGYTF	-	-	TRBV28	TRBJ1-2
TGTGCCAGCAGTTCCGGACAGGTACTCCTCTACGAGCAGTACTTC	CASSSGQVLLYEQYF	TRBD1	-	TRBV28	TRBJ2-7
TGTGCCAGCAGCTCTCGACTAGCGGGGGGTAGAACAGATACGCAGTATTTT	CASSSRLAGGRTDTQYF	TRBD2	-	TRBV11-3	TRBJ2-3
TGTGCCAGCTCAGGGACAAACTATGGCTACACCTTC	CASSGTNYGYTF	-	few	TRBV28	TRBJ1-2
TGCGCCAGCAGCCCTGAGTTGTCTTATGGCTACACCTTC	CASSPELSYGYTF	-	-	TRBV5-1	TRBJ1-2
TGTGCCAGCAACCCTGGGGATACTAACTATGGCTACACCTTC	CASNPGDTNYGYTF	-	-	TRBV5-6	TRBJ1-2
TGCGCCAGCAGCCAAGCTCGGGGGGCAGTCGGGGAGCTGTTTTTT	CASSQARGAVGELFF	-	-	TRBV4-3	TRBJ2-2
TGTGCCAGCAGCCTCAGGACTAGCGGGGGGATAGAGACCCAGTACTTC	CASSLRTSGGIETQYF	TRBD2	-	TRBV7-8	TRBJ2-5
TGTGCCAGCAGAGGACAGGCTGCTAACTATGGCTACACCTTC	CASRGQAANYGYTF	TRBD1	-	TRBV2	TRBJ1-2
TGTGCCAGCAGTGAGGTCGTTGGCCACAATGAGCAGTTCTTC	CASSEVVGHNEQFF	-	-	TRBV2	TRBJ2-1
TGTGCCAGTAGTATCGGTGGCACAGATACGCAGTATTTT	CASSIGGTDTQYF	-	-	TRBV19	TRBJ2-3
TGTGCCAGCAGTGGGCTGTCCAATAATTCACCCCTCCACTTT	CASSGLSNNSPLHF	-	few	TRBV6-5	TRBJ1-6
TGTGCCAGCAGCTTAGGCCAGAACTCCTACGAGCAGTACTTC	CASSLGQNSYEQYF	-	-	TRBV7-9	TRBJ2-7
TGTGCCAGCAGTTCCCCTTCGACAGGGCGTCGATCGGAAGCTTTCTTT	CASSSPSTGRRSEAFF	TRBD1	-	TRBV6-5	TRBJ1-1
TGTGCCAGCAGCTACCGACAGGGTACCCAAGAGACCCAGTACTTC	CASSYRQGTQETQYF	TRBD1	-	TRBV7-2	TRBJ2-5
TGTGCCAGCAGCTTGGGACTCATGGAAGATACGCAGTATTTT	CASSLGLMEDTQYF	-	few	TRBV5-8	TRBJ2-3
TGCGCCAGCAGCCGGGGTTTCTCGTCCTACGAGCAGTACTTC	CASSRGFSSYEQYF	-	-	TRBV5-1	TRBJ2-7
TGTGCCAGCAGCTTAGTGGGGGGCGGGGCTCTCTACGAGCAGTACTTC	CASSLVGGGALYEQYF	-	-	TRBV7-8	TRBJ2-7
TGTGCCTGGAACGGTCGGGACAGAGAAGAGACCCAGTACTTC	CAWNGRDREETQYF	TRBD1	-	TRBV30	TRBJ2-5
TGTGCCAGCAGTGGAGAGAGCACCGGGGAGCTGTTTTTT	CASSGESTGELFF	-	-	TRBV2	TRBJ2-2
TGTGCCAGCAGCTTAAGGGGCACAGATACGCAGTATTTT	CASSLRGTDTQYF	-	-	TRBV13	TRBJ2-3
TGTGCCAGCAGCCAAAATACAGGGGGAGGGACTGAAGCTTTCTTT	CASSQNTGGGTEAFF	TRBD1	-	TRBV14	TRBJ1-1
TGTGCCAGTAGTACACACGACACCGGGGAGCTGTTTTTT	CASSTHDTGELFF	-	-	TRBV19	TRBJ2-2
TGTGCCAGCAGGGACAGGGGGGGTCATGAAAAACTGTTTTTT	CASRDRGGHEKLFF	TRBD1	-	TRBV6-1	TRBJ1-4
TGCGCCAGCAGCCAAGGTGATACCCTAGTGCTTTCTTTT	CASSQGDTLVLSF	-	-	TRBV4-1	TRBJ1-1
TGTGCCAGCAGGAATGACAGAGACCCCAATCAGCCCCAGCATTTT	CASRNDRDPNQPQHF	-	-	TRBV6-5	TRBJ1-5
TGTGCCAGCAGCGATCGGACAGGGTGGTCCTACGAGCAGTACTTC	CASSDRTGWSYEQYF	TRBD1	once	TRBV9	TRBJ2-7
TGTGCCAGCAGCAGCGGACCTTACAATGAGCAGTTCTTC	CASSSGPYNEQFF	-	-	TRBV5-4	TRBJ2-1
TGTGCCACCAGCAGAGAGGGGACAGTGCAACAAGAGACCCAGTACTTC	CATSREGTVQQETQYF	TRBD1	-	TRBV15	TRBJ2-5
TGTGCCAGCAGCCCGGGACAGGGTGCGGCCGGGGAGCTGTTTTTT	CASSPGQGAAGELFF	TRBD1	-	TRBV11-3	TRBJ2-2
TGTGCCAGCAGTTACAACGCCGTTAGGGAGCTGTTTTTT	CASSYNAVRELFF	-	-	TRBV6-6	TRBJ2-2
TGTGCCAGTACCCAAGCGCGGGGGATGAACACTGAAGCTTTCTTT	CASTQARGMNTEAFF	-	once	TRBV19	TRBJ1-1
TGTGCCAGCAGTTTGGGCAGGGGAAGGCCCTACGAGCAGTACTTC	CASSLGRGRPYEQYF	-	-	TRBV27	TRBJ2-7
TGTGCCATCAGAGATGACCGAATCTCTGGAAACACCATATATTTT	CAIRDDRISGNTIYF	-	-	TRBV10-3	TRBJ1-3
TGCGCCAGCAGCCCTGGTCTGGGTGGCTCTGGAAACACCATATATTTT	CASSPGLGGSGNTIYF	-	-	TRBV5-1	TRBJ1-3
TGTGCCAGCAGCCCTGGGGTGGGTTCGCCTGAAGCTTTCTTT	CASSPGVGSPEAFF	-	once	TRBV7-6	TRBJ1-1
TGTGCCAGCTCGGTAAGCAAATCCACTGAAGCTTTCTTT	CASSVSKSTEAFF	-	few	TRBV27	TRBJ1-1
TGTGCCAGCAGCAGTTCCCGGGGGGGCAACAATGAGCAGTTCTTC	CASSSSRGGNNEQFF	TRBD2	-	TRBV7-9	TRBJ2-1
TGTGCCAGTAACCCCGGGGGGCTCCCCTACAATGAGCAGTTCTTC	CASNPGGLPYNEQFF	-	-	TRBV19	TRBJ2-1
TGTGCCAGCACCTCGGGAGGAAACTATGGCTACACCTTC	CASTSGGNYGYTF	-	-	TRBV9	TRBJ1-2
TGTGCCAGCAGGAGGGGTAGCGGGGGCCTTAGCTCCTACAATGAGCAGTTCTTC	CASRRGSGGLSSYNEQFF	TRBD2	-	TRBV2	TRBJ2-1
TGTGCCAGCAGCTGGGACAGGAAAACCTACGAGCAGTACTTC	CASSWDRKTYEQYF	TRBD1	-	TRBV5-4	TRBJ2-7
TGTGCCTGGAGGCGGGGGGGCGTCGGGGAGCTGTTTTTT	CAWRRGGVGELFF	TRBD2	-	TRBV30	TRBJ2-2